Given below is one T cell receptor beta chain in context. This sample was included in a study of blood T cell repertoires in COVID-19. Categorization into cohorts depended on clinical history that participants reported. How the authors handled the data: Nucleated cell counts were estimated from reference gene primer amplification. Generated by immunoSEQ multiplex PCR, the TCRdb table keeps only in-frame clones and is missing some. The D gene and trimming were derived from the DNA, and the V and J assignments and clone size from that table. This repertoire shows roughly 200,000 clones, 86% found once; its top ten account for 5.6%. This clonotype was obtained from a man between 40 and 49 years old with acute COVID-19. Sequencing was done on a sample of PBMCs or T cells enriched from blood (not recorded which).

CDR3 loop: CASSLPAGGREKLFF. CDR3 DNA sequence: TGTGCCAGCAGCTTACCGGCAGGGGGTCGAGAAAAACTGTTTTTT. The chain employs TRBV7-9 and TRBJ1-4; 7 bases fit TRBD1. The CDR3 is 15 residues long. Germline-derived CDR1 and CDR2 are SEHNR and FQNEAQ (reference sequence). Trimming took 2 bases from V and 8 from J; bases not matched to a gene: 8.